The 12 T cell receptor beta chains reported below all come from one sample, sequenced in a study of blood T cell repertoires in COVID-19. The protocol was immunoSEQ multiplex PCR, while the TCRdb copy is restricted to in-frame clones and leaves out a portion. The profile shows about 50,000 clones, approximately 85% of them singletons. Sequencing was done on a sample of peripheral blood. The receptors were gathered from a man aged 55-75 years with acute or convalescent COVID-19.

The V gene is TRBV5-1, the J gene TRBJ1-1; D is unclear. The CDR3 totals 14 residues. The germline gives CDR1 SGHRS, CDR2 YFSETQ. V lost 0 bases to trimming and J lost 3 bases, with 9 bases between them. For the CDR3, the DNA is TGCGCCAGCAGCTTGGCCAGAGCGGACACTGAAGCTTTCTTT. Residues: CASSLARADTEAFF.

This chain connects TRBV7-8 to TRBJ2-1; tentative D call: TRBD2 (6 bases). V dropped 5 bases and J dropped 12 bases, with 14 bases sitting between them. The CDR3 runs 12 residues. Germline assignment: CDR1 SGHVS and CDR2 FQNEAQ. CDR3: CASSPTSVRQFF. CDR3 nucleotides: TGTGCCAGCAGCCCGACTAGTGTACGGCAGTTCTTC.

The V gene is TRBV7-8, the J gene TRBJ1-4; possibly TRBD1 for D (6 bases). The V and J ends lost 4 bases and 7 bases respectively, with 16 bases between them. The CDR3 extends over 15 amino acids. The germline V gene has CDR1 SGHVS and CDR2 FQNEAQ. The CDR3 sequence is CASSWKSQGSEKLFF. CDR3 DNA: TGTGCCAGCAGCTGGAAGTCACAGGGTAGTGAAAAACTGTTTTTT.

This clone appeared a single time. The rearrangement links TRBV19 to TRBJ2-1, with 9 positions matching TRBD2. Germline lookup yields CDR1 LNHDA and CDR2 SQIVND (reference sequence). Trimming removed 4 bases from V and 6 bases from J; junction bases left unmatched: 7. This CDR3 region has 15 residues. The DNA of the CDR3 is TGTGCCAGTAGTACGGGCGGCGGGAGGGCCAATGAGCAGTTCTTC. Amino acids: CASSTGGGRANEQFF. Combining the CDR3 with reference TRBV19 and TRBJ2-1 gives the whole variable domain DGGITQSPKYLFRKEGQNVTLSCEQNLNHDAMYWYRQDPGQGLRLIYYSQIVNDFQKGDIAEGYSVSREKKESFPLTVTSAQKNPTAFYLCASSTGGGRANEQFFGPGTRLTVL.

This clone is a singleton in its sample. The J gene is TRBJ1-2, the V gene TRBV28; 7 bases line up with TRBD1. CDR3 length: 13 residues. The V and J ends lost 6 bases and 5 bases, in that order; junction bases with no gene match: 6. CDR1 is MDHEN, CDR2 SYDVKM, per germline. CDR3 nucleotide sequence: TGTGCCAGCAGAAGGGACAGTCTTTATGGCTACACCTTC. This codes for CASRRDSLYGYTF.

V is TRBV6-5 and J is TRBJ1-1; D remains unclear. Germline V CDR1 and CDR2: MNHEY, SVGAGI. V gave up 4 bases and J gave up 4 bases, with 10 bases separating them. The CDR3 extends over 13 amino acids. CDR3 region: CASSFQAGTEAFF. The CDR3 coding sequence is TGTGCCAGCAGTTTCCAAGCCGGCACTGAAGCTTTCTTT.

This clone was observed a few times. CDR3 sequence reads: CASSPSFPGLTEAFF. The CDR3 DNA reads as TGTGCCAGCTCACCCTCTTTTCCAGGGTTGACTGAAGCTTTCTTT. This sequence joins TRBV18 and TRBJ1-1; a weak D match, TRBD1 (5 bases). CDR1 KGHSH and CDR2 LQKENI come from the germline V gene. Trimming shortened V by 3 bases and J by 5 bases, and 16 bases separated the two germline ends. This CDR3 comprises 15 residues.

The DNA of the CDR3 is TGTGCCAGCAGCTTAGGCAGTGACAGAGAAAATGAAAAACTGTTTTTT. Its protein product is CASSLGSDRENEKLFF. V is TRBV7-8 and J is TRBJ1-4; weak D call: TRBD1 (5 bases). Germline V gives CDR1 SGHVS, CDR2 FQNEAQ. The CDR3 is 16 amino acids. Trimming removed 1 base from V and 5 bases from J, with 14 bases in between.

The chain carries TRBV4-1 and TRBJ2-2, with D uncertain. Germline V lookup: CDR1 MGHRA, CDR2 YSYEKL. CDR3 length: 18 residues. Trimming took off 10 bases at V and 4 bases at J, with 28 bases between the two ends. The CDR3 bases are TGCGCCACCAGACCCCGATTCGAACTACCAGACCTCACCGGGGAGCTGTTTTTT. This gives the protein CATRPRFELPDLTGELFF.

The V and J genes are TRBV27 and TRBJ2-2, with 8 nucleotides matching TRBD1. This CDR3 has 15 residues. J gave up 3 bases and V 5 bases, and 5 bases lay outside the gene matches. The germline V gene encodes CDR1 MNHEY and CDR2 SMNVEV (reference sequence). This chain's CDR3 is CASSPGDRYTGELFF. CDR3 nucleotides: TGTGCCAGCAGTCCCGGGGACAGGTACACCGGGGAGCTGTTTTTT.

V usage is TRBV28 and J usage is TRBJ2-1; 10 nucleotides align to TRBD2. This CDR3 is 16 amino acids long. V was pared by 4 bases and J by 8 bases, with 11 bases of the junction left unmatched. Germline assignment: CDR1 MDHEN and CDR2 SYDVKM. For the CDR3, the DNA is TGTGCCAGCAGTTCCCGGGGACTAGCGATCCGGGATGAGCAGTTCTTC. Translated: CASSSRGLAIRDEQFF.

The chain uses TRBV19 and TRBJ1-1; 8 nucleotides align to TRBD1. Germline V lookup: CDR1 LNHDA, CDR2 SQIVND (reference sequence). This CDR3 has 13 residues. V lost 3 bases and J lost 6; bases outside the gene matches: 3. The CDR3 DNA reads TGTGCCAGTAGTATCGGGACAGGTGCTGAAGCTTTCTTT. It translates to CASSIGTGAEAFF.